These T cell receptor beta chains were read from a single sample in a study of vaccination effects on CD4 cells after COVID-19. Clones were sequenced by immunoSEQ multiplex PCR, and TCRdb holds only the in-frame ones, with some missing. The profile shows tens of thousands of clones, roughly 72% of them singletons. Antigens of these TCRs are unknown. Source: CD4+ T cells from PBMCs cultured with HCoV-229E spike peptides, taken after COVID-19 vaccination. The receptors derive from a human donor who received a COVID-19 vaccine. Both conserved end residues are part of each CDR3.

14	TRBJ2-5	TRBV27	CASRDSGAQETQYF
16	TRBJ2-5	TRBV5-1	CASSLQQGGIGETQYF
15	TRBJ1-2	TRBV2	CASSEAEDGYYGYTF
13	TRBJ2-5	TRBV27	CASRYDSQETQYF
13	TRBJ2-2	TRBV7-2	CASSSSYTGELFF
14	TRBJ1-1	TRBV7-2	CASSLPTGGTEAFF
16	TRBJ1-2	TRBV9	CASSVGLAGNLGGYTF
15	TRBJ2-1	TRBV6-5	CASRSDRGPYNEQFF
14	TRBJ1-2	TRBV12-5	CASGLNIGWGGYTF
11	TRBJ1-2	TRBV29-1	CSVEVLGGYTF
14	TRBJ1-3	TRBV30	CAWSETGLRNTIYF
16	TRBJ2-3	TRBV3-1/TRBV3-2	CASSHLTATSTDTQYF
13	TRBJ1-5	TRBV5-4	CASSGGLNQPQHF